This TCR beta chain was identified during a study of T cell responses to AZD1222 COVID-19 vaccine. Study observations and caveats: White British people made up most donors, females outnumbered males, and clonal diversity was possibly underestimated.

The assay was immunoSEQ multiplex PCR, and TCRdb's table has in-frame clones only and misses some. The sample yields about 120,000 clones, over 75% seen once. Worth noting for this clone: Its antigen is as yet unknown.

Germline V CDR1 and CDR2: SGHRS, YFSETQ. Trimming removed 2 bases from V and 8 bases from J, with 10 bases in between. The CDR3 has 12 amino acids. Specimen: peripheral blood, collected on day 0 of AZD1222 vaccination. This clonotype was obtained from an adult in good health. The rearrangement uses TRBV5-1 and TRBJ1-2; tentatively, D is TRBD1 (6 bases). CDR3 sequence: CASSLQGSGYTF. CDR3 DNA: TGCGCCAGCAGCTTACAGGGATCCGGCTACACCTTC.